The rows below give T cell receptor beta chains drawn from one sample of a study of shared clonotypes between healthy human individuals. TCRdb's copy holds only in-frame clones and misses some; the assay was immunoSEQ multiplex PCR. This sample yields more than 2 million clones, of which 95% are seen a single time; approximately 0.13% belongs to the top ten. The specimen was naive CD4+ T cells sorted from blood. These receptors originate from a young man in good health. Both conserved end residues are part of each CDR3. D genes are given only for firm matches. For some rows the clone size is stated as once, few or many, or as a class when expanded; others skip it.

J: TRBJ2-2
V: TRBV10-1
D: .
size: .
DNA: TGCGCCAGCAGTGGGGATAGCCGGACCGGGGAGCTGTTTTTT
CDR3: CASSGDSRTGELFF

J: TRBJ2-5
V: TRBV19
D: TRBD1
size: .
DNA: TGTGCCAGTAGTCCACAGGGGGCTTGGGAGACCCAGTACTTC
CDR3: CASSPQGAWETQYF

J: TRBJ2-3
V: TRBV5-1
D: TRBD2
size: once
DNA: TGCGCCAGCAGCCGGGACTACACAGATACGCAGTATTTT
CDR3: CASSRDYTDTQYF

J: TRBJ2-7
V: TRBV6-5
D: .
size: .
DNA: TGTGCCAGCAGTTTAAGGGGTTACGAGCAGTACTTC
CDR3: CASSLRGYEQYF

J: TRBJ2-1
V: TRBV5-6
D: .
size: .
DNA: TGTGCCAGCAGCGCGACCGGGACCAAACTGATAAATGAGCAGTTCTTC
CDR3: CASSATGTKLINEQFF

J: TRBJ1-2
V: TRBV6-1
D: .
size: .
DNA: TGTGCCAGCAGTGAAAGGGGACGGCCGGGAGGCTACACCTTC
CDR3: CASSERGRPGGYTF

J: TRBJ1-4
V: TRBV6-5
D: .
size: .
DNA: TGTGCCAGCAGGGGAACAGGGTGGTCGGATGAAAAACTGTTTTTT
CDR3: CASRGTGWSDEKLFF

J: TRBJ1-6
V: TRBV7-6
D: .
size: .
DNA: TGTGCCAGCAGGGGGGATGACGGGAATAATTCACCCCTCCACTTT
CDR3: CASRGDDGNNSPLHF

J: TRBJ1-4
V: TRBV28
D: .
size: .
DNA: TGTGCCAGCAGGAGATCACGGGCAACTAATGAAAAACTGTTTTTT
CDR3: CASRRSRATNEKLFF

J: TRBJ1-4
V: TRBV4-1
D: .
size: .
DNA: TGCGCCAGCAGCCAAGATCCGCCCGAAAAACTGTTTTTT
CDR3: CASSQDPPEKLFF

J: TRBJ1-3
V: TRBV2
D: .
size: .
DNA: TGTGCCAGCAGGTTAGGGTCTGGAAACACCATATATTTT
CDR3: CASRLGSGNTIYF

J: TRBJ1-5
V: TRBV2
D: .
size: .
DNA: TGTGCCAGCAGTCCGGTTAGTAGCAATCAGCCCCAGCATTTT
CDR3: CASSPVSSNQPQHF

J: TRBJ2-3
V: TRBV5-1
D: TRBD2
size: .
DNA: TGCGCCAGCAGCCTGACGACTAGCATATCTATGGATACGCAGTATTTT
CDR3: CASSLTTSISMDTQYF

J: TRBJ2-6
V: TRBV30
D: .
size: .
DNA: TGTGCCCGCGGACCCTCTGGGGCCAACGTCCTGACTTTC
CDR3: CARGPSGANVLTF

J: TRBJ2-1
V: TRBV18
D: .
size: .
DNA: TGTGCCAGCTCGCCCGACAATGAGCAGTTCTTC
CDR3: CASSPDNEQFF

J: TRBJ2-7
V: TRBV18
D: .
size: .
DNA: TGTGCCAGCTCACCTGACAGCCCCTACGAGCAGTACTTC
CDR3: CASSPDSPYEQYF

J: TRBJ2-3
V: TRBV30
D: TRBD2
size: .
DNA: TGTGCCTGTGAGGAGTCGGCGGGAGGCACAGATACGCAGTATTTT
CDR3: CACEESAGGTDTQYF

J: TRBJ2-7
V: TRBV5-4
D: .
size: once
DNA: TGTGCCAGCAGCCCCGCCGTGGTATCCTACGAGCAGTACTTC
CDR3: CASSPAVVSYEQYF

J: TRBJ1-5
V: TRBV6-1
D: .
size: .
DNA: TGTGCCAGCAGTGAATGGGGGGTTAAGAATCAGCCCCAGCATTTT
CDR3: CASSEWGVKNQPQHF

J: TRBJ1-2
V: TRBV7-2
D: TRBD1
size: .
DNA: TGTGCCAGCAGCACCGGACAGGGCTCTAGGGATGGCTACACCTTC
CDR3: CASSTGQGSRDGYTF

J: TRBJ2-7
V: TRBV5-1
D: TRBD2
size: .
DNA: TGCGCCAGCAGCTTCAGCGGGGGCAGCTCCTACGAGCAGTACTTC
CDR3: CASSFSGGSSYEQYF

J: TRBJ2-2
V: TRBV28
D: TRBD1
size: .
DNA: TGTGCCAGCAGTCCCCCGGGACAGGGGAGTAGAAAAAGGCCCGGGGAGCTGTTTTTT
CDR3: CASSPPGQGSRKRPGELFF

J: TRBJ2-5
V: TRBV5-1
D: TRBD1
size: .
DNA: TGCGCCAGCAGCTTGGAGGGGACAGGAAGAGAGACCCAGTACTTC
CDR3: CASSLEGTGRETQYF

J: TRBJ2-1
V: TRBV25-1
D: .
size: .
DNA: TGTGCCAGCAGTATCGGGACTCTTGGAGAGAATGAGCAGTTCTTC
CDR3: CASSIGTLGENEQFF

J: TRBJ2-3
V: TRBV5-1
D: .
size: .
DNA: TGCGCCAGCAGCTTGGAGCTAAGCGGCACAGATACGCAGTATTTT
CDR3: CASSLELSGTDTQYF

J: TRBJ2-7
V: TRBV6-6
D: .
size: .
DNA: TGTGCCAGCAGTCCTGGGGCTGGCGAGCAGTACTTC
CDR3: CASSPGAGEQYF

J: TRBJ2-7
V: TRBV18
D: TRBD1
size: .
DNA: TGTGCCAGCTCGCAAGGACAGGTCGTTTCCTACGAGCAGTACTTC
CDR3: CASSQGQVVSYEQYF

J: TRBJ2-3
V: TRBV29-1
D: .
size: .
DNA: TGCAGCGTTCCCGGAGGACAGTGGGTTTCTAGCACAGATACGCAGTATTTT
CDR3: CSVPGGQWVSSTDTQYF

J: TRBJ1-1
V: TRBV6-5
D: .
size: .
DNA: TGTGCCAGCAGGGGCGGCGCATTGAACACTGAAGCTTTCTTT
CDR3: CASRGGALNTEAFF

J: TRBJ1-2
V: TRBV6-5
D: TRBD1
size: .
DNA: TGTGCCAGCAGTTTGACAGGGGTTTATGGCTACACCTTC
CDR3: CASSLTGVYGYTF

J: TRBJ1-1
V: TRBV19
D: .
size: once
DNA: TGTGCCAGTACTCCGACAGTGGGCACTGAAGCTTTCTTT
CDR3: CASTPTVGTEAFF

J: TRBJ1-3
V: TRBV4-1
D: .
size: .
DNA: TGCGCCAGCAGCCAAGCTGGACGGATCTCTGGAAACACCATATATTTT
CDR3: CASSQAGRISGNTIYF